This TCR beta chain was sequenced in a study of a mutant IDH1 vaccine in newly diagnosed glioma. About the research overall: Patients had received radiotherapy, temozolomide, or both previously, most receiving both.

Repertoires were generated with immunoSEQ multiplex PCR, while TCRdb's copy carries only in-frame clones and drops some. The sample shows 25,000 to 40,000 clones, roughly 89% of them seen only once. Time point: week 47, end of study. With topical imiquimod, each dose of the vaccine consisted of 300 ug of mutant IDH1 20-mer peptide. Details on this clone: Its antigen is undetermined.

CDR1 and CDR2 (germline): KGHSH, LQKENI. The CDR3 length is 18 residues. Losses at the gene ends were 3 bases for V and 7 bases for J; bases not matched to a gene: 18. The starting material was PBMCs, obtained from a glioma patient whose treatment included an IDH1 peptide vaccine. The TCR originated in a man aged 35-49 years with glioma. The chain carries TRBV18 and TRBJ2-7, with 10 bases lining up with TRBD1. The CDR3: CASSPYPGQGSPLREQYF. The CDR3 DNA sequence: TGTGCCAGCTCACCGTACCCGGGACAGGGGTCCCCTCTTCGGGAGCAGTACTTC. The variable domain in full, completed from reference TRBV18 and TRBJ2-7, reads NAGVMQNPRHLVRRRGQEARLRCSPMKGHSHVYWYRQLPEEGLKFMVYLQKENIIDESGMPKERFSAEFPKEGPSILRIQQVVRGDSAAYFCASSPYPGQGSPLREQYFGPGTRLTVT.